This T cell receptor beta chain was sequenced during a study of T cells after yellow fever vaccination. General study points: In FACS-sorted repertoires, abundant clonotypes from the bulk population could appear as contaminants. Clones from primary vaccination mostly reappeared after the booster (around 97% CD4, around 90% CD8).

The germline V gene encodes CDR1 DFQATT and CDR2 SNEGSKA (reference sequence). This CDR3 contains 14 residues. V lost 1 base, J lost 4 bases, and 10 bases lay in between. Notes on this clonotype: Its antigen is as yet unknown.

Template-switching 5'RACE yielded the TCR cDNA; a universal primer site and UMIs were added in the process. One entry per CDR3 protein, called by TCRdb with MiXCR from the 5' RACE reads. The profile shows 450,000 to 550,000 distinct CDR3 sequences, about a fifth of them singletons. V and J are TRBV20-1 and TRBJ1-4; D gene unclear. The source is a man aged 18 to 29 who received the YFV17D yellow fever vaccine. This sample comprised PBMCs, obtained about 20 days after the first yellow fever vaccination. Written as DNA, the CDR3 is TGCAGTGCTAGAGTGGCGGGTGGTAATGAAAAACTGTTTTTT. Residues: CSARVAGGNEKLFF.